The TCR beta chain described here comes from a study of long-term antiretroviral therapy in people with HIV. Survey-level resolution applied to immunoSEQ assay v3.0. Profiling relied on immunoSEQ multiplex PCR, and the TCRdb table lists in-frame clones only, not all of them. The table shows 20,000 to 25,000 clones, with roughly 87% occurring only once. General study results and limits: Comparison with controls showed narrower CDR3 length ranges in HIV repertoires.

Each contributor possessed a minimum of one pre-ART and a minimum of two post-ART PBMC samples. In the case of this clone: Its target is not known.

The germline gives CDR1 MNHEY, CDR2 SVGAGI. CDR3 length equals 16 residues. V was shortened by 4 bases and J by 2 bases, with 14 bases between the two germline ends. Sample: unsorted PBMCs, taken 0.2 years before starting antiretroviral therapy. The origin of this receptor is a man between 18 and 35 years old with HIV. V is TRBV6-5 and J is TRBJ2-2; the D gene is possibly TRBD1 (5 bases). The CDR3 region is CASSSESRVNTGELFF. The CDR3 DNA follows: TGTGCCAGCAGTTCTGAGAGCAGGGTAAACACCGGGGAGCTGTTTTTT.